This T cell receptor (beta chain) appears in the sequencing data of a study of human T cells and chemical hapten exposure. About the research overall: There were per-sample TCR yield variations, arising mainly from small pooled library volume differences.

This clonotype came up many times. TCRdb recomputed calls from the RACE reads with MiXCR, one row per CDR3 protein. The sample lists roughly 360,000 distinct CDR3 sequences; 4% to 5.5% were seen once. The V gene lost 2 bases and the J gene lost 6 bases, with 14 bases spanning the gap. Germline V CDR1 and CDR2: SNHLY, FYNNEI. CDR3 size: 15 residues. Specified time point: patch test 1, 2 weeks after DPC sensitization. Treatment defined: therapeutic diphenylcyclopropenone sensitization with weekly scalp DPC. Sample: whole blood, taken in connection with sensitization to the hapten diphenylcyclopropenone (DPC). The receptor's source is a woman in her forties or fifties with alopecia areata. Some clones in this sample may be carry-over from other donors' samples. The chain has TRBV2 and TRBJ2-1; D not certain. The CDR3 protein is CASSEIARLPNEQFF. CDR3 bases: TGTGCCAGCAGTGAAATCGCCCGACTGCCCAATGAGCAGTTCTTC.